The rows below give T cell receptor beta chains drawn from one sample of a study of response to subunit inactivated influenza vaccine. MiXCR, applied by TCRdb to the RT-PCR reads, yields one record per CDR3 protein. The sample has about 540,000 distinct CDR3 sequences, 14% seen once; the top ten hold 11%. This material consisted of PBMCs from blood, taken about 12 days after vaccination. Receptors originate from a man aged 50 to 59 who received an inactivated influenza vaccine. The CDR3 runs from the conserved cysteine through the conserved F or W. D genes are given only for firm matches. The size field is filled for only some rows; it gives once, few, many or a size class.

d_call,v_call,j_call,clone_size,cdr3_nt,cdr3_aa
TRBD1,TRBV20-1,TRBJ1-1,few,TGCAGTGCTAGAGATCCCAGGGGGCTCGGCACTGAAGCTTTCTTT,CSARDPRGLGTEAFF
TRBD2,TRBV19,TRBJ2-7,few,TGTGCCAGTAGGAAAGTGGCTAGCGGTTGGAACGAGCAGTACTTC,CASRKVASGWNEQYF
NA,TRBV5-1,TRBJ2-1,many,TGCGCCAGCAGCTTGGCCGTTGCTGAGAATGAGCAGTTCTTC,CASSLAVAENEQFF
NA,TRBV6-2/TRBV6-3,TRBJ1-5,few,TGTGCCAGCAGTAGGGGTTACCTATTTGGGGATGGGGTTCTCAGCAATCAGCCCCAGCATTTT,CASSRGYLFGDGVLSNQPQHF
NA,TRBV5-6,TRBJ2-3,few,TGTGCCAGCAGCTTGGCCCTAGACGTGGATACGCAGTATTTT,CASSLALDVDTQYF
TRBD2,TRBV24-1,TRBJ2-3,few,TGTGCCACCAGTGATCCCGGACTAGCGGGAGGACGAGGGGGTACGCAGTATTTT,CATSDPGLAGGRGGTQYF
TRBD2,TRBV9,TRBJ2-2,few,TGTGCCAGCAGCGCCGGGACTAGCGTTTACGGGGAGCTGTTTTTT,CASSAGTSVYGELFF
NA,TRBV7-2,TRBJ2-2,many,TGTGCCAGCAGCTTATGGGCAGGGACATCCAACACCGGGGAGCTGTTTTTT,CASSLWAGTSNTGELFF
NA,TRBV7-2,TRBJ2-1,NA,TGTGCCAGCAGCTCCTTTTGCAATGAGCAGTTCTTC,CASSSFCNEQFF
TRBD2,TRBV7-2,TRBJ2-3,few,TGTGCCAGCAGCTTAGGGGGACTAGCGGGAGTTAAGCAGTATTTT,CASSLGGLAGVKQYF
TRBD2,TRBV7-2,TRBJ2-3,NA,TGTGCCAGCAGCCCAGACCGGGGGGGCACAGATACGCAGTATTTT,CASSPDRGGTDTQYF
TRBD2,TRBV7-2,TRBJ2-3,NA,TGTGCCAGCAGCATCGGGACTAGCGGGAGGGGGGCGCAGTATTTT,CASSIGTSGRGAQYF
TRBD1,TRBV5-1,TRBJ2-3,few,TGCGCCAGCAGCTGGACAGGGGTCACAGATACGCAGTATTTT,CASSWTGVTDTQYF
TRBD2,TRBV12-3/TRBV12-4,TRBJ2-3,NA,TGTGCCAGCAGTTGGACTAGCGTTTCAGATACGCAGTATTTT,CASSWTSVSDTQYF
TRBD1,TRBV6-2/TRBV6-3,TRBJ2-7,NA,TGTGCCAGCAGTTACACCAAGGGACAGCTTCCTTACGAGCAGTACTTC,CASSYTKGQLPYEQYF
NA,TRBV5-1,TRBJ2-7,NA,TGCGCCAGCAGTCCCACCAGCCCCCTCCGGGACGAGCAGTACTTC,CASSPTSPLRDEQYF
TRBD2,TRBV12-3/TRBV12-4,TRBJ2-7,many,TGTGCCAGCAGCCGTGGGACTAGCGGGAGATACGAGCAGTACTTC,CASSRGTSGRYEQYF